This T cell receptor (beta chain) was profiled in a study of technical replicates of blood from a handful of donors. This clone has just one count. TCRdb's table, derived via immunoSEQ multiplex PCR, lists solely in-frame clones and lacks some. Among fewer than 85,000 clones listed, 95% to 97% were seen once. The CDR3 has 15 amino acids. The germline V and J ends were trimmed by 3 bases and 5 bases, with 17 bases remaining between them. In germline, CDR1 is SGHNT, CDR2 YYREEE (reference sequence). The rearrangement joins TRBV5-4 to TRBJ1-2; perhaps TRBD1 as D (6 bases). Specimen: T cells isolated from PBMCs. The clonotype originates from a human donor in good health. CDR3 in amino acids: CASSSSLTGAYGYTF. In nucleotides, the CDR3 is TGTGCCAGCAGCTCATCCTTGACAGGCGCTTATGGCTACACCTTC.